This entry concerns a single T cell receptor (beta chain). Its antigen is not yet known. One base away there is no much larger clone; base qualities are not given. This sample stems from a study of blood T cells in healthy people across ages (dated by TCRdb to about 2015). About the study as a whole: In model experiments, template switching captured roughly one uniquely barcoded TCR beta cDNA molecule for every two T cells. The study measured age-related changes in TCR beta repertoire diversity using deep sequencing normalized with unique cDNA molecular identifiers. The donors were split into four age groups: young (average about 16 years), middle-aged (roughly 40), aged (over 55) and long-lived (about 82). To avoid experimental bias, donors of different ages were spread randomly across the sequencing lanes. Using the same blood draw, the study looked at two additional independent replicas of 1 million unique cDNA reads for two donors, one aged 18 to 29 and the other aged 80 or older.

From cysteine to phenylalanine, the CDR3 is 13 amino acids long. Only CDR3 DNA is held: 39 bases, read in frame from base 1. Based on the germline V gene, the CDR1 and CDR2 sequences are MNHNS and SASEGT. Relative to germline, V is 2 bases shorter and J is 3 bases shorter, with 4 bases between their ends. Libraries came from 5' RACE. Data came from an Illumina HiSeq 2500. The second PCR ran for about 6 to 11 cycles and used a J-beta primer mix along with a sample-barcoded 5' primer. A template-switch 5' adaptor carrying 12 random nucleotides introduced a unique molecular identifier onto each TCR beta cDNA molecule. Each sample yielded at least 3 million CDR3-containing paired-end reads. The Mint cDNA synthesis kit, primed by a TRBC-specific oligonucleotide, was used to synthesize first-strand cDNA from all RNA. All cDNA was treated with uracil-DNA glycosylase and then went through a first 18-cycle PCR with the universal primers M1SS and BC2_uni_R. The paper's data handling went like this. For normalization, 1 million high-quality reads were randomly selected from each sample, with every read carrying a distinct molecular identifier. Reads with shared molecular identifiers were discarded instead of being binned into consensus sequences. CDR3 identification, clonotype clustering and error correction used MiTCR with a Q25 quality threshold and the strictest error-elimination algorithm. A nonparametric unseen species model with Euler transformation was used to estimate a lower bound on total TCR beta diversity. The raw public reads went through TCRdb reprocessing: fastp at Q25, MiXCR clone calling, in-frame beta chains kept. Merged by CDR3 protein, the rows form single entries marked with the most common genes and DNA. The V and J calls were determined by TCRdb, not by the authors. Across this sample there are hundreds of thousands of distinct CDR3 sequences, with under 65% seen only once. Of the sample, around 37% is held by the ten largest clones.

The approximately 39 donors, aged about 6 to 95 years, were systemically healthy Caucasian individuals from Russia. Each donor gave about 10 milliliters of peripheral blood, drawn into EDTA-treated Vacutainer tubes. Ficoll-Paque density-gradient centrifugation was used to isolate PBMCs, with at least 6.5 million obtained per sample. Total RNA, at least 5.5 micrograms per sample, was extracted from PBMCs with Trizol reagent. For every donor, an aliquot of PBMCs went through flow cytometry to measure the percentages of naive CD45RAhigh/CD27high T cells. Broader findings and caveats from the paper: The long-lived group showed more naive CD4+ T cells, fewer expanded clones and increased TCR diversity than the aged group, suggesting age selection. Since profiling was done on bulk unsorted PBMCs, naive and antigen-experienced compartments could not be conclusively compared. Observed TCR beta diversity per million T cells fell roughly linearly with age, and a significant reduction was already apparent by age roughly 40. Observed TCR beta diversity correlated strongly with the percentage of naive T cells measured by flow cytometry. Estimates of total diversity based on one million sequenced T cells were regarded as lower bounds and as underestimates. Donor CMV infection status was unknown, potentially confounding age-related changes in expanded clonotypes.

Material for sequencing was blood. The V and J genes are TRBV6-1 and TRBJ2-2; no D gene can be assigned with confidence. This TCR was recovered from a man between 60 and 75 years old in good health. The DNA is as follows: TGTGCCAGCAGTGAACCCTACACCGGGGAGCTGTTTTTT. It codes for CASSEPYTGELFF.